The source of this TCR beta chain is a study of blood T cell repertoires in COVID-19. Clones were read by immunoSEQ multiplex PCR, and TCRdb kept only the in-frame ones, dropping some. This table holds 150,000 to 200,000 clones, around 77% found once. This CDR3 is 16 amino acids long. V trimming: 3 bases; J trimming: 0 bases; junction bases outside the gene matches: 4. Germline assignment: CDR1 KGHSH and CDR2 LQKENI. The sequence derives from a man between 65 and 85 years old with acute or convalescent COVID-19. This chain links TRBV18 with TRBJ1-5, with 8 bases fitting TRBD1. Sequencing was carried out using peripheral blood. In DNA form, the CDR3 reads TGTGCCAGCTCACCCACAGGGGGATATAGCAATCAGCCCCAGCATTTT. Its translation: CASSPTGGYSNQPQHF. The full variable domain, rest sourced from reference TRBV18 and TRBJ1-5, is NAGVMQNPRHLVRRRGQEARLRCSPMKGHSHVYWYRQLPEEGLKFMVYLQKENIIDESGMPKERFSAEFPKEGPSILRIQQVVRGDSAAYFCASSPTGGYSNQPQHFGDGTRLSIL.